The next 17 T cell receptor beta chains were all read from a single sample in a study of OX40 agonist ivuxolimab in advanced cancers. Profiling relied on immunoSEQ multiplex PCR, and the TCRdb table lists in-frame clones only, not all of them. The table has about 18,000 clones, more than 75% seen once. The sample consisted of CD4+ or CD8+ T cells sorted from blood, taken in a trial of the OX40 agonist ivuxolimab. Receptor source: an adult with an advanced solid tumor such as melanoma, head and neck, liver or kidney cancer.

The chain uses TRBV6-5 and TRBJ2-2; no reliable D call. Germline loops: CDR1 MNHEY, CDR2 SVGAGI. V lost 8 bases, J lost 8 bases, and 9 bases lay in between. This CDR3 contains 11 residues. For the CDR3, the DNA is TGTGCCAGCGGAAGGGTGGGGGAGCTGTTTTTT. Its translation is CASGRVGELFF.

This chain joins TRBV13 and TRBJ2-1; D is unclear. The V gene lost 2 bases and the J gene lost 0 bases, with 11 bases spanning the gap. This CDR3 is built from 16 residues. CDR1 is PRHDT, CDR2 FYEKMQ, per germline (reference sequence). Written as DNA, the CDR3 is TGTGCCAGCAGCTTATTCGTTGACATCTCCTACAATGAGCAGTTCTTC. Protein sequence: CASSLFVDISYNEQFF.

CDR3 region: CASSLLAHTSYEQYF. DNA of the CDR3: TGTGCCAGCAGCTTATTAGCTCACACTTCCTACGAGCAGTACTTC. V and J are TRBV11-1 and TRBJ2-7; D uncertain. There are 15 residues in the CDR3. Per the germline V gene, CDR1 is SGHAT and CDR2 is FQDESV (reference sequence). V lost 2 bases and J lost 1, with 12 bases in between.

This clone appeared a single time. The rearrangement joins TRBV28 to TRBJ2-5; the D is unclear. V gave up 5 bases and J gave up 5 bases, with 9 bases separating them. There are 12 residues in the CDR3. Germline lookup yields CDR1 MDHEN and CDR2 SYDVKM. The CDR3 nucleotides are TGTGCCAGCAGTCTTGTAGGCGAGACCCAGTACTTC. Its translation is CASSLVGETQYF.

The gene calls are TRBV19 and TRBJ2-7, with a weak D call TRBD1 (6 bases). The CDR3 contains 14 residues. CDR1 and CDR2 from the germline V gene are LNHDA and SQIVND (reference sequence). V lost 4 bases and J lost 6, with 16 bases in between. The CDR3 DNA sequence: TGTGCCAGTAGTAGGACTTTACAGGGAACCGAGCAGTACTTC. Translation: CASSRTLQGTEQYF.

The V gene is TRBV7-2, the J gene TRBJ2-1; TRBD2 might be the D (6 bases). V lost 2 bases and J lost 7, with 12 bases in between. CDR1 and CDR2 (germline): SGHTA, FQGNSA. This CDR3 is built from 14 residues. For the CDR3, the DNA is TGTGCCAGCAGCTTACCGGACTACTTAAATGAGCAGTTCTTC. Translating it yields CASSLPDYLNEQFF.

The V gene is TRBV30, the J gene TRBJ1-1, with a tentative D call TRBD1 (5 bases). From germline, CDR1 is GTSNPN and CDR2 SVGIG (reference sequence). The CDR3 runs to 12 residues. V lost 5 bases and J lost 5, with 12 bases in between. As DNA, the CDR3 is TGTGCCTGGGACCGTTGGGGGACTGAAGCTTTCTTT. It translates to CAWDRWGTEAFF.

The CDR3 DNA is TGTGCCAGCCGGAGGTGGGGGCGAGATAGCAATCAGCCCCAGCATTTT. This gives the protein CASRRWGRDSNQPQHF. The gene calls are TRBV19 and TRBJ1-5; D is possibly TRBD1 (6 bases). From germline, CDR1 is LNHDA and CDR2 SQIVND (reference sequence). This CDR3 region has 16 residues. The V end lost 9 bases, the J end lost 0 bases, and 18 bases lay between the germline ends.

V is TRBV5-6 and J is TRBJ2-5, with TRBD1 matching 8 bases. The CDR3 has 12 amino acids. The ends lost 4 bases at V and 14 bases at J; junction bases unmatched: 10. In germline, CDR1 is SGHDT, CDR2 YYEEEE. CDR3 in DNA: TGTGCCAGCAGCCTAAGACAGGGGTTCCTCTACTTC. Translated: CASSLRQGFLYF.

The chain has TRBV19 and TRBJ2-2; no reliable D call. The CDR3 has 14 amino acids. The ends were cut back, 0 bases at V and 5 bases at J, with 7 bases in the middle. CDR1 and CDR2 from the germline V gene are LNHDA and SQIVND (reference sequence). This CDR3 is CASSIDQTTGELFF. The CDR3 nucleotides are TGTGCCAGTAGTATAGATCAAACAACCGGGGAGCTGTTTTTT. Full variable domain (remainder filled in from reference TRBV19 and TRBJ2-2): DGGITQSPKYLFRKEGQNVTLSCEQNLNHDAMYWYRQDPGQGLRLIYYSQIVNDFQKGDIAEGYSVSREKKESFPLTVTSAQKNPTAFYLCASSIDQTTGELFFGEGSRLTVL.

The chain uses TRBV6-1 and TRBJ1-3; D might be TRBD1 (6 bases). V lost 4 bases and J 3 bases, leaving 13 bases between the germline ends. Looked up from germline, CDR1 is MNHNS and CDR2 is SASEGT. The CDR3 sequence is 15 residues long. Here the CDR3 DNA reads TGTGCCAGCAGTGCTGGGGGGCTAGGTGGAAACACCATATATTTT. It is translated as CASSAGGLGGNTIYF.

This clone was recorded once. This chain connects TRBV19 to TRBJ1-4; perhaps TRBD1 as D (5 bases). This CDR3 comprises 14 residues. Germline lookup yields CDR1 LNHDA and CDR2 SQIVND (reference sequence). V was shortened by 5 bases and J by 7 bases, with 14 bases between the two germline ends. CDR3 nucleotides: TGTGCCAGTAGTTCCCGGACAACGGGTGAAAAACTGTTTTTT. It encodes CASSSRTTGEKLFF.

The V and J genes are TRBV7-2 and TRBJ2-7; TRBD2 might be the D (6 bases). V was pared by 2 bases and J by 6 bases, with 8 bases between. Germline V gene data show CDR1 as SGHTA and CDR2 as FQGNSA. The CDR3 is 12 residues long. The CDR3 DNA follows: TGTGCCAGCAGCTTAACTAGCATCGAGCAGTACTTC. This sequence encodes CASSLTSIEQYF.

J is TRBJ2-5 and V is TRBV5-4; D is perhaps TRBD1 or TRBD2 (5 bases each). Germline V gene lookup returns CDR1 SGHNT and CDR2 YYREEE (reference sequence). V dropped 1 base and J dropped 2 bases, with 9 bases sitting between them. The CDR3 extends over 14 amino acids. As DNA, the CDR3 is TGTGCCAGCAGCTTGTTGGGACCTCAAGAGACCCAGTACTTC. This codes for CASSLLGPQETQYF.

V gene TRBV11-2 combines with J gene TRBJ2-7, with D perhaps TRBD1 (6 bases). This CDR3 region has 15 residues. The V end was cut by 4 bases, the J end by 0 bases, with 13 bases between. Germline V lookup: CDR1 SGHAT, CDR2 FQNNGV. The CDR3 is CASSYNRVSSYEQYF. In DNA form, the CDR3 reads TGTGCCAGCAGCTATAACAGGGTGAGCTCCTACGAGCAGTACTTC.

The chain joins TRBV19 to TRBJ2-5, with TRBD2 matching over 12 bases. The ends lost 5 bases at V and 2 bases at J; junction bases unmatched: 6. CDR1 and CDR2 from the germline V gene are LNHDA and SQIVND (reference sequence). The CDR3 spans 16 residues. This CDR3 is CASSGRLAGEQETQYF. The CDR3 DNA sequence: TGTGCCAGTAGTGGCAGACTAGCGGGGGAACAAGAGACCCAGTACTTC.

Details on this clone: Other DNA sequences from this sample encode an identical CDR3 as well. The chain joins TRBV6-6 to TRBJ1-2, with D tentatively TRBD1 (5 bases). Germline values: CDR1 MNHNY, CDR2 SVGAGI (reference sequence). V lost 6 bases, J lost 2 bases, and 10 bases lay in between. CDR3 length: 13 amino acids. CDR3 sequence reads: CASSPTGNYGYTF. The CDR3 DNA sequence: TGTGCCAGCAGCCCTACAGGCAACTATGGCTACACCTTC.